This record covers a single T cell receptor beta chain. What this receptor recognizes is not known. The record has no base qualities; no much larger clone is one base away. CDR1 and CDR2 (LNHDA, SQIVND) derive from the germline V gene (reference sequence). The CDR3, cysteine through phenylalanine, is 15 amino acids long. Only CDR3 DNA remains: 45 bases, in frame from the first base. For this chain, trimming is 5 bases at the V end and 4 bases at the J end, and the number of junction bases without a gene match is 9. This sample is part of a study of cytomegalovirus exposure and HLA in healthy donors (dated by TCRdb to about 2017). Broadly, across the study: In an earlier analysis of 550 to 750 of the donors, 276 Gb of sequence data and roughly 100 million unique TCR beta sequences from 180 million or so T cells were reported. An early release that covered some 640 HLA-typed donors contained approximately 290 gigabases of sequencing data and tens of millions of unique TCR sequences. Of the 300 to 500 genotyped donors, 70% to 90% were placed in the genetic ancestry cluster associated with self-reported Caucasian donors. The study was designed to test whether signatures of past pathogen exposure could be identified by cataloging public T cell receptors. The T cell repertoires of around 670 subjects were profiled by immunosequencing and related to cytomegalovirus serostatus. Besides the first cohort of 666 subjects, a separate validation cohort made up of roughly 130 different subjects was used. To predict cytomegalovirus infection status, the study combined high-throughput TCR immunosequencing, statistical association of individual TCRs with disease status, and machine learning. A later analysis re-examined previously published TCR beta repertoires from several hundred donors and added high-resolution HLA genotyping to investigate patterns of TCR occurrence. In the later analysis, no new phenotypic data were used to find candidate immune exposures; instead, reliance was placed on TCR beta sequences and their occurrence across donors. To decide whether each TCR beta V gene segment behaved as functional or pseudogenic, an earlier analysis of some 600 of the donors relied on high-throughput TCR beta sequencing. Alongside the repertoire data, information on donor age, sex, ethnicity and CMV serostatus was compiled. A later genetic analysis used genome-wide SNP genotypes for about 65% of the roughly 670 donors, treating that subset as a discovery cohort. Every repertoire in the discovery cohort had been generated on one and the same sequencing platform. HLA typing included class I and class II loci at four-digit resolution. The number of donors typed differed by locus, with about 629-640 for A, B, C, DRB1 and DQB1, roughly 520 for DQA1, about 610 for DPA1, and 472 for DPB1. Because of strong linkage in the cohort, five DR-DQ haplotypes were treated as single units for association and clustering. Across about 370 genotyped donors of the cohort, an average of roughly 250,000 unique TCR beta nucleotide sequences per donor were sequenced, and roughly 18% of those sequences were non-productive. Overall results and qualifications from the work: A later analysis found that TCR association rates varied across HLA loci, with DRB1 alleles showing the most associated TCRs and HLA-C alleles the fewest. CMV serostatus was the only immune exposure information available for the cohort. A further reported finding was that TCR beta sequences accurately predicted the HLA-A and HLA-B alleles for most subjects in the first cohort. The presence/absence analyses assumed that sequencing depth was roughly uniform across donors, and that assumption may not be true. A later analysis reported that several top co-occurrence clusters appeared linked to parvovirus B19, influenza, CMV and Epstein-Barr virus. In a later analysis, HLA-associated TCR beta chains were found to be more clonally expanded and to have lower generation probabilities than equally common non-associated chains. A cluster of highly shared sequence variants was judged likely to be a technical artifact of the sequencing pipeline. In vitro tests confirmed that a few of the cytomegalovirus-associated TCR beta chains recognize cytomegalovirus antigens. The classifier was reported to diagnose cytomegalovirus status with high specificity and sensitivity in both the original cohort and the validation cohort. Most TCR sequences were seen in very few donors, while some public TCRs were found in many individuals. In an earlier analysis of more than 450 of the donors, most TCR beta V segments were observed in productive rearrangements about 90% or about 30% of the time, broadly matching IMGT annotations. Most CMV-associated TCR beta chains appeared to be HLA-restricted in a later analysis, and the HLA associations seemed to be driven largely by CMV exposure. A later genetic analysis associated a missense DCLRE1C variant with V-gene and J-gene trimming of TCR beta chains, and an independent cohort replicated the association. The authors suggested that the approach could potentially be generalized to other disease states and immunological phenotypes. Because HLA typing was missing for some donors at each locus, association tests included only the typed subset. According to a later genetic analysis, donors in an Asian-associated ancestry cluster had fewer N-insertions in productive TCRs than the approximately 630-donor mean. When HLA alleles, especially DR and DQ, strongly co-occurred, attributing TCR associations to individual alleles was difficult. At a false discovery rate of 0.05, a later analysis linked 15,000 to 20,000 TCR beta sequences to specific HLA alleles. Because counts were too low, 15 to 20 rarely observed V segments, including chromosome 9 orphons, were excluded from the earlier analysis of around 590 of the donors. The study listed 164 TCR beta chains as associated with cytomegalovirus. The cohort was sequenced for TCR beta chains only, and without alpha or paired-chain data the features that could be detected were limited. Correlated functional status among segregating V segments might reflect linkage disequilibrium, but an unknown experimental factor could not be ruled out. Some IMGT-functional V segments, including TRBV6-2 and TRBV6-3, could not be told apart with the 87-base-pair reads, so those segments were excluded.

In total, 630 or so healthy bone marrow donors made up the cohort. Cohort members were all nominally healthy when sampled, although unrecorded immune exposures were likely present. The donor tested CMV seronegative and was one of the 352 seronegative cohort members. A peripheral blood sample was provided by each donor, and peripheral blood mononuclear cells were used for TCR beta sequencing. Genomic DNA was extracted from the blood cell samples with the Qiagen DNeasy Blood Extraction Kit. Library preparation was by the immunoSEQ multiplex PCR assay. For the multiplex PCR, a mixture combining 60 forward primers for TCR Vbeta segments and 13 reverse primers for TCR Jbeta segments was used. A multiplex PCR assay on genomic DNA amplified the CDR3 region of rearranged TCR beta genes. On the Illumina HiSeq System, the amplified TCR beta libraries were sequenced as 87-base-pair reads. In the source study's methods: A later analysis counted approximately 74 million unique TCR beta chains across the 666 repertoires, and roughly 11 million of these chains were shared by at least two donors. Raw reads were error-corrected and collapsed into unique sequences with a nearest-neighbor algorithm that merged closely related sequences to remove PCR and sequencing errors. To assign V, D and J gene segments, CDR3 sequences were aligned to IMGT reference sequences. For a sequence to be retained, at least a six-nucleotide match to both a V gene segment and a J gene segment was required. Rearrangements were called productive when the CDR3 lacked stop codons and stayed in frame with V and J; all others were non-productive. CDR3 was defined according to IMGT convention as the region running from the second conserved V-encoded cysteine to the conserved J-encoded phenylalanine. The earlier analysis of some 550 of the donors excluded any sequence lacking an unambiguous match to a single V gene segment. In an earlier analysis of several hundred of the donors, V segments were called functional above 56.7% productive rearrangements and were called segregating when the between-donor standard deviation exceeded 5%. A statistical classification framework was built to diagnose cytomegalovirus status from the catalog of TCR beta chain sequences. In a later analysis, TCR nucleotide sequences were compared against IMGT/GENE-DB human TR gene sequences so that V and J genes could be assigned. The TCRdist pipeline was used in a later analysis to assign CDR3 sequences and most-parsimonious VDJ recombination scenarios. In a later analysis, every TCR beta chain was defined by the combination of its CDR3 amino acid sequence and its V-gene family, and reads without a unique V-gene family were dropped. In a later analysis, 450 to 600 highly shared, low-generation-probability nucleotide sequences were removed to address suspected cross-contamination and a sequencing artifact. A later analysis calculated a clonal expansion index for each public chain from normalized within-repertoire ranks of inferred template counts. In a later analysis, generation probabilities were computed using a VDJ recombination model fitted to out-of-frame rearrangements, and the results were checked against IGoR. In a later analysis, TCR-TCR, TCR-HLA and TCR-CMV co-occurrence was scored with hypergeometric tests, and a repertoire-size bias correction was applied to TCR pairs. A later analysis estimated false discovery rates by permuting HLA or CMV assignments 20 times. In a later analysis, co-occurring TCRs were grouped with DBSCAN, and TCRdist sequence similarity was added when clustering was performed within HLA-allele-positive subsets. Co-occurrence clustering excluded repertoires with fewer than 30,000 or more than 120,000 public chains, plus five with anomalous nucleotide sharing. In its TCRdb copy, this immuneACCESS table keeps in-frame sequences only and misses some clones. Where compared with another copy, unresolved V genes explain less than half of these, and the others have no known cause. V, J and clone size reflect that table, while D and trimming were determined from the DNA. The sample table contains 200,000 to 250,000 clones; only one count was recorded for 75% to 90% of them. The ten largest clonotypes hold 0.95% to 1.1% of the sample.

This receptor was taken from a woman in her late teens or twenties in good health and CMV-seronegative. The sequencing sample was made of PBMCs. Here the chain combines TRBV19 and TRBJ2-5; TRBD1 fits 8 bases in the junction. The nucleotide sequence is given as TGTGCCAGTAGTCTCCGACAGGGGTGGGGAGAGACCCAGTACTTC. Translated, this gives CASSLRQGWGETQYF.